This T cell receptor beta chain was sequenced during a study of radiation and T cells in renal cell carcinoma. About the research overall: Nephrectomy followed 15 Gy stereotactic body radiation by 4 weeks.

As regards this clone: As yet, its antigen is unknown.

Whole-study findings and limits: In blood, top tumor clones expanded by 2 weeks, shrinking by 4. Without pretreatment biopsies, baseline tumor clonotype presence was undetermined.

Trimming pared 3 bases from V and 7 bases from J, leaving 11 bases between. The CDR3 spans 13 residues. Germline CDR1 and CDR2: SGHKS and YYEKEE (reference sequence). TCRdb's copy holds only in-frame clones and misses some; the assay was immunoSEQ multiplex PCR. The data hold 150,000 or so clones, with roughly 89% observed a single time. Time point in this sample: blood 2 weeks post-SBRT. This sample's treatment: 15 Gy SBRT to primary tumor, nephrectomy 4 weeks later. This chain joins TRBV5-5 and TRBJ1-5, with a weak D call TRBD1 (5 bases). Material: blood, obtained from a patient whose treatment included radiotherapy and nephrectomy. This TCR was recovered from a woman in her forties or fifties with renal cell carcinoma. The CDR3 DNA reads TGTGCCAGCAGCTCGGGACCCTGGCAGCCCCAGCATTTT. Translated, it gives CASSSGPWQPQHF. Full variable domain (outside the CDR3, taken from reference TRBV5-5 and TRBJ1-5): DAGVTQSPTHLIKTRGQQVTLRCSPISGHKSVSWYQQVLGQGPQFIFQYYEKEERGRGNFPDRFSARQFPNYSSELNVNALLLGDSALYLCASSSGPWQPQHFGDGTRLSIL.